This T cell receptor beta chain is from a study of cytomegalovirus exposure and HLA in healthy donors. The V gene's germline CDR1 is SGHDN and CDR2 FVKESK. The CDR3 spans 15 residues. J lost 0 bases, V lost 4 bases, and 3 bases had no gene match. The PCR employed 60 Vbeta primers together with 13 Jbeta primers. Produced via immunoSEQ multiplex PCR; TCRdb's table is partial and in-frame only. The sample carries about 240,000 clones, about 85% recorded once. The sample consisted of PBMCs. The source is a girl aged 2 to 10 in good health and CMV-seronegative. The chain joins TRBV14 to TRBJ2-7; TRBD2 matches at 10 bases. This CDR3 is CASSRVAGGSYEQYF. CDR3 in DNA: TGTGCCAGCAGCCGGGTAGCGGGGGGCTCCTACGAGCAGTACTTC.